The rows below give T cell receptor beta chains drawn from one sample of a study of identical twins. Via MiXCR, TCRdb re-called the 5' RACE reads, giving one row per CDR3 protein. The sample comprises 450,000 to 600,000 distinct CDR3 sequences, more than 20% of which are singletons, and 0.48% rests with the top ten. The same sample was also studied in work on yellow fever vaccine responses in identical twins.

Sequencing was done on a sample of CD4+ T cells sorted from blood. Source of these receptors: a woman aged 18-35 years in good health. CDR3s include the opening cysteine and the closing phenylalanine or tryptophan. The order of the fields is V gene, D gene, J gene, clone size, CDR3 protein, CDR3 DNA. D genes are given only for firm matches. Not every row has a clone size; where given, it reads once, few, many or a size class.

V gene: TRBV29-1; D gene: TRBD2; J gene: TRBJ2-1; clone size: NA; CDR3 protein: CSVRRGAGGSEQFF; CDR3 DNA: TGCAGCGTTCGCCGGGGGGCGGGAGGGAGTGAGCAGTTCTTC
V gene: TRBV20-1; D gene: TRBD2; J gene: TRBJ2-3; clone size: few; CDR3 protein: CSALAGLRLTDTQYF; CDR3 DNA: TGCAGTGCCTTAGCGGGCCTACGCCTCACAGATACGCAGTATTTT
V gene: TRBV2; D gene: TRBD2; J gene: TRBJ2-1; clone size: NA; CDR3 protein: CASSEETPSGGYEQFF; CDR3 DNA: TGTGCCAGCAGTGAAGAAACCCCTAGCGGGGGTTATGAGCAGTTCTTC
V gene: TRBV20-1; D gene: TRBD2; J gene: TRBJ2-1; clone size: NA; CDR3 protein: CSARDGLAGVLGYEQFF; CDR3 DNA: TGCAGTGCTAGAGATGGGCTAGCGGGAGTTCTTGGGTATGAGCAGTTCTTC
V gene: TRBV20-1; D gene: NA; J gene: TRBJ2-7; clone size: NA; CDR3 protein: CSASRPRGEQYF; CDR3 DNA: TGCAGTGCTAGTCGCCCCCGGGGCGAGCAGTACTTC
V gene: TRBV2; D gene: TRBD1; J gene: TRBJ2-2; clone size: many; CDR3 protein: CASHRDSLSAGELFF; CDR3 DNA: TGTGCCAGCCACCGGGACAGTTTATCGGCCGGGGAGCTGTTTTTT
V gene: TRBV5-1; D gene: NA; J gene: TRBJ1-6; clone size: few; CDR3 protein: CASSLNSVGSSYNSPLHF; CDR3 DNA: TGCGCCAGCAGCTTGAACTCGGTCGGGAGCTCCTATAATTCACCCCTCCACTTT
V gene: TRBV12-3/TRBV12-4; D gene: NA; J gene: TRBJ1-5; clone size: NA; CDR3 protein: CASSLGQVGNQPQHF; CDR3 DNA: TGTGCCAGCAGTTTAGGACAGGTAGGCAATCAGCCCCAGCATTTT
V gene: TRBV5-1; D gene: NA; J gene: TRBJ2-2; clone size: few; CDR3 protein: CASRGGIDTGELFF; CDR3 DNA: TGCGCCAGCAGGGGCGGGATCGACACCGGGGAGCTGTTTTTT
V gene: TRBV12-3/TRBV12-4; D gene: NA; J gene: TRBJ1-4; clone size: few; CDR3 protein: CASSFGTLNEKLFF; CDR3 DNA: TGTGCCAGCAGTTTTGGCACCCTTAATGAAAAACTGTTTTTT
V gene: TRBV24-1; D gene: NA; J gene: TRBJ2-1; clone size: NA; CDR3 protein: CATARTYNEQFF; CDR3 DNA: TGTGCCACCGCTCGCACTTACAATGAGCAGTTCTTC
V gene: TRBV6-2/TRBV6-3; D gene: NA; J gene: TRBJ2-3; clone size: NA; CDR3 protein: CASLDPGLESTDTQYF; CDR3 DNA: TGTGCCAGTCTCGACCCGGGGCTAGAGAGCACAGATACGCAGTATTTT
V gene: TRBV15; D gene: TRBD1; J gene: TRBJ1-4; clone size: NA; CDR3 protein: CATSRDGTVNEKLFF; CDR3 DNA: TGTGCCACCAGCAGAGATGGGACAGTTAATGAAAAACTGTTTTTT
V gene: TRBV24-1; D gene: NA; J gene: TRBJ2-2; clone size: few; CDR3 protein: CATRGTSGAGELFF; CDR3 DNA: TGTGCCACCAGAGGGACTTCGGGGGCCGGGGAGCTGTTTTTT
V gene: TRBV5-1; D gene: NA; J gene: TRBJ2-2; clone size: few; CDR3 protein: CASRDIARGTGELFF; CDR3 DNA: TGCGCCAGCAGAGATATAGCCCGCGGCACCGGGGAGCTGTTTTTT
V gene: TRBV20-1; D gene: NA; J gene: TRBJ2-2; clone size: NA; CDR3 protein: CSARALGSGELFF; CDR3 DNA: TGCAGTGCTAGGGCCCTGGGGTCCGGGGAGCTGTTTTTT
V gene: TRBV9; D gene: NA; J gene: TRBJ2-2; clone size: NA; CDR3 protein: CASSGPVGELFF; CDR3 DNA: TGTGCCAGCAGCGGTCCAGTCGGGGAGCTGTTTTTT
V gene: TRBV2; D gene: NA; J gene: TRBJ2-1; clone size: NA; CDR3 protein: CASSGSRSEQFF; CDR3 DNA: TGTGCCAGCAGTGGATCTAGGAGTGAGCAGTTCTTC
V gene: TRBV2; D gene: NA; J gene: TRBJ2-3; clone size: NA; CDR3 protein: CASSVMASTDTQYF; CDR3 DNA: TGTGCCAGCAGTGTGATGGCTAGCACAGATACGCAGTATTTT
V gene: TRBV12-3/TRBV12-4; D gene: NA; J gene: TRBJ1-1; clone size: NA; CDR3 protein: CASSRGAGAFF; CDR3 DNA: TGTGCCAGCAGCCGGGGGGCCGGAGCTTTCTTT
V gene: TRBV3-1; D gene: NA; J gene: TRBJ2-5; clone size: NA; CDR3 protein: CASSQVSQTIQETQYF; CDR3 DNA: TGTGCCAGCAGCCAAGTTTCACAGACGATACAAGAGACCCAGTACTTC
V gene: TRBV3-1; D gene: NA; J gene: TRBJ2-2; clone size: NA; CDR3 protein: CASSQGGAGVNTGELFF; CDR3 DNA: TGTGCCAGCAGCCAAGGAGGGGCAGGGGTCAACACCGGGGAGCTGTTTTTT
V gene: TRBV2; D gene: TRBD2; J gene: TRBJ2-7; clone size: NA; CDR3 protein: CASSEGGLAGGGTREQYF; CDR3 DNA: TGTGCCAGCAGTGAAGGTGGACTAGCGGGAGGTGGGACCCGGGAGCAGTACTTC
V gene: TRBV7-2; D gene: NA; J gene: TRBJ2-3; clone size: NA; CDR3 protein: CASRGDFLADTQYF; CDR3 DNA: TGTGCCAGCAGGGGGGACTTCCTAGCAGATACGCAGTATTTT
V gene: TRBV28; D gene: NA; J gene: TRBJ2-3; clone size: NA; CDR3 protein: CASSPPQVRGDTQYF; CDR3 DNA: TGTGCCAGCAGCCCCCCCCAGGTCCGAGGAGATACGCAGTATTTT
V gene: TRBV24-1; D gene: TRBD1; J gene: TRBJ2-1; clone size: few; CDR3 protein: CATRPSPGQGINEQFF; CDR3 DNA: TGTGCCACCAGGCCATCCCCAGGACAGGGGATCAATGAGCAGTTCTTC
V gene: TRBV6-1; D gene: NA; J gene: TRBJ2-3; clone size: few; CDR3 protein: CASTETYSTDTQYF; CDR3 DNA: TGTGCCAGCACCGAAACCTACAGCACAGATACGCAGTATTTT
V gene: TRBV19; D gene: NA; J gene: TRBJ2-7; clone size: NA; CDR3 protein: CASSAHRDFAYEQYF; CDR3 DNA: TGTGCCAGTAGTGCCCACCGGGACTTCGCCTACGAGCAGTACTTC
V gene: TRBV14; D gene: TRBD2; J gene: TRBJ2-3; clone size: NA; CDR3 protein: CASSHPGLAGGRTDTQYF; CDR3 DNA: TGTGCCAGCAGCCACCCGGGACTAGCGGGGGGCCGCACAGATACGCAGTATTTT
V gene: TRBV11-2; D gene: NA; J gene: TRBJ2-1; clone size: NA; CDR3 protein: CASTFSSPGEQFF; CDR3 DNA: TGTGCCAGCACCTTCAGCAGCCCAGGTGAGCAGTTCTTC
V gene: TRBV20-1; D gene: TRBD2; J gene: TRBJ2-2; clone size: few; CDR3 protein: CSAWREGNTGELFF; CDR3 DNA: TGCAGTGCTTGGCGGGAGGGCAACACCGGGGAGCTGTTTTTT
V gene: TRBV12-3/TRBV12-4; D gene: NA; J gene: TRBJ2-1; clone size: few; CDR3 protein: CASSNLGPSRGNEQFF; CDR3 DNA: TGTGCCAGCAGTAACCTGGGACCGTCCCGTGGCAATGAGCAGTTCTTC
V gene: TRBV10-3; D gene: TRBD1; J gene: TRBJ2-7; clone size: few; CDR3 protein: CAISDLRQGASYEQYF; CDR3 DNA: TGTGCCATCAGTGACCTTCGACAGGGGGCCTCCTACGAGCAGTACTTC
V gene: TRBV7-8; D gene: NA; J gene: TRBJ1-1; clone size: NA; CDR3 protein: CASSLDLMGTRAFF; CDR3 DNA: TGTGCCAGCAGCTTAGATTTAATGGGGACGAGGGCTTTCTTT
V gene: TRBV3-1; D gene: TRBD2; J gene: TRBJ2-3; clone size: few; CDR3 protein: CASSQEPPAGGQDTQYF; CDR3 DNA: TGTGCCAGCAGCCAAGAGCCACCCGCGGGAGGGCAGGATACGCAGTATTTT
V gene: TRBV5-1; D gene: TRBD2; J gene: TRBJ2-2; clone size: NA; CDR3 protein: CASSPLWLAGIGNTGELFF; CDR3 DNA: TGCGCCAGCAGCCCACTCTGGCTAGCGGGAATTGGGAACACCGGGGAGCTGTTTTTT
V gene: TRBV7-2; D gene: NA; J gene: TRBJ2-2; clone size: many; CDR3 protein: CASSVQGTNTGELFF; CDR3 DNA: TGTGCCAGCAGCGTGCAGGGGACCAACACCGGGGAGCTGTTTTTT
V gene: TRBV29-1; D gene: TRBD2; J gene: TRBJ2-5; clone size: NA; CDR3 protein: CSAVAGGLGETQYF; CDR3 DNA: TGCAGCGCAGTAGCGGGAGGGTTGGGAGAGACCCAGTACTTC
V gene: TRBV4-1; D gene: NA; J gene: TRBJ2-2; clone size: NA; CDR3 protein: CASSQDVDRITNTGELFF; CDR3 DNA: TGCGCCAGCAGCCAAGATGTCGACAGAATAACGAACACCGGGGAGCTGTTTTTT
V gene: TRBV5-1; D gene: NA; J gene: TRBJ2-5; clone size: NA; CDR3 protein: CASSSAQIVAGETQYF; CDR3 DNA: TGCGCCAGCAGCTCGGCCCAGATCGTGGCGGGAGAGACCCAGTACTTC
V gene: TRBV19; D gene: NA; J gene: TRBJ2-1; clone size: NA; CDR3 protein: CASTPTGSYNEQFF; CDR3 DNA: TGTGCCAGTACCCCAACAGGCTCCTACAATGAGCAGTTCTTC